This TCR beta chain was retrieved from a study of radiotherapy plus CTLA-4 blockade in lung cancer listed by TCRdb under 2018. For the study in its entirety: Among the enrolled patients, roughly 17% had an objective response, and 31% reached disease control. The research as a whole found: Increased serum interferon-beta after radiation, together with early dynamic changes in blood T cell clones, were reported to be the strongest predictors of response. After treatment with radiotherapy and ipilimumab, TCR clones that came from tumors expanded in the peripheral blood.

From the germline V gene, CDR1 is SQVTM and CDR2 is ANQGSEA. Relative to germline, V is missing 6 bases and J is missing 8 bases, with 12 bases of the junction outside any gene match. The CDR3 runs 13 amino acids, cysteine and phenylalanine included. Only CDR3 DNA remains: 39 bases, in frame from the first base. This clone was recorded a few times. What antigen it recognizes has not been identified. No clone much larger than this one lies a single base away; base qualities are absent. The library was prepared using the immunoSEQ multiplex PCR assay. Entries here come from immuneACCESS through TCRdb and include only in-frame sequences with V and J called. Some clones fail to appear in such tables; in the studies checked, an unresolved V gene covers under half of the shortfall, and the cause of the remainder is unknown. In all, the sample holds around 41,000 clones, and 65% to 75% of those were seen once. The ten largest clones add up to 20% to 25% of the sample.

The study evaluated CTLA-4 blockade (ipilimumab) given together with focal radiation therapy in patients who had chemo-refractory metastatic non-small-cell lung cancer. The receptor comes from a human donor with non-small cell lung cancer who had a partial response to radiotherapy plus ipilimumab. The sample in question was peripheral blood, obtained from a patient treated with radiotherapy plus ipilimumab. The rearranged segments are TRBV29-1 and TRBJ2-7, with 8 central nucleotides matching TRBD2. The base sequence is TGCAGCGTGGCGAAGGGCGGGGGGCCACAGCAGTACTTC. Its protein reads: CSVAKGGGPQQYF.